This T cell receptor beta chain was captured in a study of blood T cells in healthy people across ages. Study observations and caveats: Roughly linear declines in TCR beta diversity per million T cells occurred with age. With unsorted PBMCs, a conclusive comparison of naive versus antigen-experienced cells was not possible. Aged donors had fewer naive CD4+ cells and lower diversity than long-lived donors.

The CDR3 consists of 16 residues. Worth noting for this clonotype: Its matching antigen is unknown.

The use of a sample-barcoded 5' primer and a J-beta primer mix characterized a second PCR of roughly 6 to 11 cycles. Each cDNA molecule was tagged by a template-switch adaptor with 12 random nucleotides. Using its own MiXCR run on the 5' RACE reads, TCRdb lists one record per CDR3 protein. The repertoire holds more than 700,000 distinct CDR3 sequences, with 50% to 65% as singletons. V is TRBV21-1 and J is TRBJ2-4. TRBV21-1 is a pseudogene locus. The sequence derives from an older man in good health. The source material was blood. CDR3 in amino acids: CASRKEVPIAKNIQYF. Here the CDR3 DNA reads TGTGCCAGCCGCAAAGAAGTTCCGATAGCCAAAAACATTCAGTACTTC.